What follows are 21 T cell receptor beta chains derived from one specimen sequenced in a study of molecular identifiers for immune sequencing clone quantification. One entry per CDR3 protein results from TCRdb running MiXCR on the PCR reads. The data show over 550,000 distinct CDR3 sequences, roughly 23% seen once. The sample consisted of naive CD8+ T cells from blood, with Jurkat cell RNA spiked in. The subset is: FACS-sorted CD8+CD4-CCR7+CD45RA+ naive T cells. Receptor source: a human donor in good health. Some libraries in this study had Jurkat cell RNA spiked in.

CDR3 nucleotides: TGTGCCACCAAAACCGCTAGCGGAGACTACGAGCAGTACTTC. Amino acids: CATKTASGDYEQYF. The genes are TRBV28 and TRBJ2-7; 7 bases are a match to TRBD2. Germline CDR1 is MDHEN and CDR2 is SYDVKM. This CDR3 region has 14 residues. V lost 10 bases, J lost 3 bases, and 12 bases stayed unmatched.

V is TRBV5-3 and J is TRBJ1-1; 7 bases fit TRBD1. TRBV5-3 is an ORF; its function is uncertain. The V and J ends lost 8 bases and 9 bases, in that order; junction bases with no gene match: 25. The CDR3 has 17 residues. This chain's CDR3 is CASRRGDRPPSGTKAFF. The CDR3 DNA follows: TGTGCCAGCAGACGGGGGGACAGACCTCCTTCTGGAACGAAAGCTTTCTTT.

This clonotype was counted a few times. One end of the junction is discordant with germline, which a read error may explain. This sequence joins TRBV2 and TRBJ1-1; D unresolved. CDR3 length: 13 residues. The V gene's germline CDR1 is SNHLY and CDR2 FYNNEI. Here the CDR3 reads CDSSDSDNPEAFF. The DNA of the CDR3 is TGTGACAGCAGTGATAGTGATAATCCTGAAGCTTTCTTT.

Concerning this clonotype: A read error is possible here, since a much larger clone lies one base away. The rearrangement joins TRBV30 to TRBJ2-3; 7 bases map to TRBD2. There are 15 residues in the CDR3. Trimming removed 3 bases from V and 3 bases from J; junction bases left unmatched: 9. Germline V lookup: CDR1 GTSNPN, CDR2 SVGIG (reference sequence). The CDR3 is CAWSRTGGRTDTQYF. For the CDR3, the DNA is TGTGCCTGGAGCCGGACTGGCGGGAGAACAGATACGCAGTATTTT.

As regards this clonotype: Just one base apart from a much larger clone, this may be a read error. The V call is TRBV23-1, the J call TRBJ2-5, with 11 bases lining up with TRBD1. TRBV23-1 is an open reading frame whose function is uncertain. V lost 3 bases and J lost 7; bases outside the gene matches: 10. This CDR3 has 16 amino acids. CDR3 in amino acids: CASSHPGTGGIGTQYF. The CDR3 DNA is TGCGCCAGCAGTCATCCGGGGACAGGGGGTATAGGGACCCAGTACTTC.

Comments on this clonotype: No conserved phenylalanine or tryptophan is present at the end of the CDR3, so a read error is the likely explanation. The CDR3 DNA reads as TGTGCCAGCAGCGTCGACGGATACAATGAGCAGTTCATC. Encoded protein: CASSVDGYNEQFI. The chain joins TRBV9 to TRBJ2-1, with unresolved D. Germline CDR1 and CDR2: SGDLS and YYNGEE. The ends were cut back, 2 bases at V and 4 bases at J, with 7 bases in the middle. The CDR3 is 13 amino acids.

This clonotype was detected many times. V is TRBV15 and J is TRBJ1-1; 7 positions agree with TRBD1. This CDR3 region has 16 residues. Germline CDR1 is LNHNV and CDR2 is YYDKDF (reference sequence). V lost 5 bases and J lost 1; bases outside the gene matches: 10. CDR3 nucleotide sequence: TGTGCCACCAGCGGGGTCCTGGGACAGCCGAACACTGAAGCTTTCTTT. Translated: CATSGVLGQPNTEAFF.

The chain has TRBV7-9 and TRBJ2-2, with a weak D call TRBD2 (6 bases). Germline V gene sequence: CDR1 SEHNR, CDR2 FQNEAQ (reference sequence). The CDR3 spans 14 residues. Trimming pared 11 bases from V and 2 bases from J, leaving 15 bases between. CDR3 sequence reads: CAGRGTVNTGELFF. CDR3 DNA: TGTGCCGGACGAGGGACTGTAAACACCGGGGAGCTGTTTTTT.

This clonotype was found many times. The genes are TRBV2 and TRBJ1-1; the D gene is possibly TRBD1 (5 bases). Germline V gene data show CDR1 as SNHLY and CDR2 as FYNNEI. V was pared by 7 bases and J by 5 bases, with 14 bases between. The CDR3 consists of 13 residues. In DNA, the CDR3 is TGTGCCAGCAAGGATAGGGACCTGACTGAAGCTTTCTTT. Protein: CASKDRDLTEAFF.

At least ten counts were recorded for this clonotype. The genes are TRBV5-4 and TRBJ2-3; weak D call: TRBD1 (6 bases). CDR3 length equals 15 residues. From germline, CDR1 is SGHNT and CDR2 YYREEE (reference sequence). V shed 5 bases and J shed 2 bases, with 15 bases lying between them. CDR3 protein: CASRDGTNPTDTQYF. Written as DNA, the CDR3 is TGTGCCAGCAGGGACGGGACAAACCCCACAGATACGCAGTATTTT. The full variable domain, completed using reference TRBV5-4 and TRBJ2-3, is ETGVTQSPTHLIKTRGQQVTLRCSSQSGHNTVSWYQQALGQGPQFIFQYYREEENGRGNFPPRFSGLQFPNYSSELNVNALELDDSALYLCASRDGTNPTDTQYFGPGTRLTVL.

The J gene is TRBJ2-3, the V gene TRBV12-3 or TRBV12-4; 10 bases agree with TRBD2. The ends lost 7 bases at V and 5 bases at J; junction bases unmatched: 9. This CDR3 is built from 15 residues. The CDR3, as DNA: TGTGCCAGCACCCTAGGCGCTAGCGGGGGAGATACGCAGTATTTT. Translation gives CASTLGASGGDTQYF.

In this sample, this clonotype turned up a few times. The rearrangement joins TRBV6-6 to TRBJ2-7; tentatively, D is TRBD2 (6 bases). This CDR3 spans 13 amino acids. Trimming left V 3 bases short and J 6 bases short, with 12 bases between. Germline V CDR1 and CDR2: MNHNY, SVGAGI (reference sequence). The CDR3 coding sequence is TGTGCCAGCAGTTATCTGGCGGGACGCGAGCAGTACTTC. This translates into CASSYLAGREQYF.

This clonotype was seen a handful of times. J is TRBJ2-1 and V is TRBV4-1; the match to TRBD1 covers 10 bases. J gave up 5 bases and V 1 base, and 11 bases lay outside the gene matches. Germline CDR1 reads MGHRA; CDR2 reads YSYEKL. The CDR3 extends over 18 amino acids. The CDR3 loop is CASSQVGAGQGVNNEQFF. The CDR3 bases are TGCGCCAGCAGCCAAGTTGGGGCCGGACAGGGGGTAAACAATGAGCAGTTCTTC.

The chain has TRBV30 and TRBJ2-3; D perhaps matches TRBD1 (6 bases). Germline values: CDR1 GTSNPN, CDR2 SVGIG (reference sequence). The CDR3 loop spans 14 amino acids. V shed 5 bases and J shed 2 bases, with 14 bases lying between them. The chain's CDR3 is CAWAPGAVTDTQYF. DNA of the CDR3: TGTGCCTGGGCCCCAGGGGCCGTCACAGATACGCAGTATTTT.

This clonotype was recorded at least ten times. The gene calls are TRBV28 and TRBJ2-7, with TRBD2 matching over 8 bases. This CDR3 contains 14 residues. Germline trimming cut 6 bases from V and 9 bases from J; bases unmatched to any gene: 13. In germline, CDR1 is MDHEN, CDR2 SYDVKM. The CDR3: CASSPREGLLGQYF. The CDR3, as DNA: TGTGCCAGCAGCCCCCGGGAGGGTTTACTAGGGCAGTACTTC.

This clonotype appeared a few times. The genes are TRBV28 and TRBJ2-7; the D gene could be TRBD1 or TRBD2 (6 bases each). Germline values: CDR1 MDHEN, CDR2 SYDVKM. This CDR3 comprises 13 residues. Trimming removed 7 bases at V and 3 bases at J, with 13 bases between. The CDR3 sequence: CASNVGGYYEQYF. The CDR3 DNA reads TGTGCCAGCAATGTGGGGGGCTACTACGAGCAGTACTTC.

This clonotype has at least ten counts. The genes are TRBV7-6 and TRBJ2-2, with 12 bases lining up with TRBD1. V was pared by 5 bases and J by 4 bases, with 5 bases of the junction left unmatched. This CDR3 has 16 residues. The germline CDR1 and CDR2 sequences are SGHVS and FNYEAQ. The CDR3 here is CASSPGTGGFTGELFF. The CDR3 coding sequence is TGTGCCAGCAGCCCAGGGACAGGGGGCTTCACCGGGGAGCTGTTTTTT.

As concerns this clonotype: Its ends do not fully match the called genes, so a read error is possible. The V gene is TRBV19, the J gene TRBJ2-7; the match to TRBD1 covers 8 bases. The CDR3 runs 15 residues. CDR1 LNHDA and CDR2 SQIVND come from the germline V gene (reference sequence). The CDR3 bases are TGTGCCAGTAGTTTAGGGACAGGATACTCCTACGAGCAGTGCTTC. It yields the protein CASSLGTGYSYEQCF.

The genes are TRBV6-2 or TRBV6-3 and TRBJ2-3; 9 positions match TRBD2. With V trimmed by 0 bases and J by 2 bases, 6 bases remained unmatched. Germline V lookup: CDR1 MNHEY, CDR2 SVGEGT. This CDR3 has 17 amino acids. The CDR3 region has the DNA TGTGCCAGCAGTTACTCGAGACTAGCGGACTACACAGATACGCAGTATTTT. It yields the protein CASSYSRLADYTDTQYF.

The chain is built from TRBV6-9 and TRBJ2-7, with 7 nucleotides matching TRBD1. CDR3 length equals 16 residues. V lost 5 bases to trimming and J lost 3 bases; unmatched junction nucleotides: 13. The germline V gene has CDR1 MNHGY and CDR2 SVAAGI. The CDR3 here is CASSNRQGSSRYEQYF. The CDR3 DNA reads as TGTGCCAGCAGTAACCGACAGGGATCTTCCCGCTACGAGCAGTACTTC.

This clonotype was observed a few times. The J gene is TRBJ1-2, the V gene TRBV29-1, with 9 positions matching TRBD1. Germline values: CDR1 SQVTM, CDR2 ANQGSEA. The trim removed 6 bases at V and 12 bases at J, leaving 11 bases unmatched. There are 12 residues in the CDR3. Here the CDR3 DNA reads TGCAGCGTAGATAGGGGACAGGGTTTCAACACCTTC. It yields the protein CSVDRGQGFNTF.